The clone carrying this T cell receptor beta chain has a single count. What it binds is unknown. The CDR3 contains 11 residues. From germline, CDR1 is MDHEN and CDR2 SYDVKM. V lost 10 bases, J lost 8 bases, and 12 bases lay in between. This entry belongs to a study of identifying expanded T cells in peripheral blood. Study results and limitations: Technical replicates showed 0.9 to 1.5 changed clones; two weeks about 16.4; four weeks 19. Across healthy donors, higher total template counts meant significantly greater roughly two-week count variance.

Data came from immunoSEQ multiplex PCR; TCRdb stores just in-frame clones and leaves some out. The sample holds some 90,000 clones, approximately 83% seen once. No infections or other immune events were documented during collection. The origin of this receptor is a person aged 18 to 75 in good health. This chain joins TRBV28 and TRBJ1-5; TRBD1 is a possible D gene (5 bases). The sample comprised blood. CDR3 bases: TGTGCCACCTCAGGGAAAAAGCCCCAGCATTTT. Translation: CATSGKKPQHF.